This T cell receptor (beta chain) was recorded in a study of brain T cells in children with intractable seizures. Sequencing was limited to surgery cases with top T cell transcript signatures in brain tissue. CDR1 is SGHRS and CDR2 is YFSETQ in the germline V gene. V dropped 2 bases and J dropped 7 bases, with 7 bases sitting between them. The CDR3 sequence is 13 residues long. This table comes from immunoSEQ multiplex PCR, and its TCRdb copy is limited to in-frame clones, with some not included. The profile shows tens of thousands of clones, 94% of them singletons. The starting material was peripheral blood, obtained at surgery. The rearrangement links TRBV5-1 to TRBJ1-6; D ambiguous. The source of this sequence is a boy younger than 18 with focal cortical dysplasia and intractable seizures. CDR3 amino acids: CASSLDANSPLHF. The CDR3 DNA is TGCGCCAGCAGCTTAGATGCAAATTCACCCCTCCACTTT.